These T cell receptor beta chains were read from a single sample in a study of cytomegalovirus exposure and HLA in healthy donors. Clones were read by immunoSEQ multiplex PCR, and TCRdb kept only the in-frame ones, dropping some. The table has about 25,000 clones, 70% seen once. Sequencing was done on a sample of PBMCs. Source of these receptors: a woman between 45 and 65 years old in good health and CMV-seronegative. Each CDR3 is given with its conserved first and last residue. D genes are given only for firm matches. Expanded clones get a size class; other rows say once, few or many, or leave the size out.

>TRBD2|TRBJ2-1|TRBV5-1|once
TGCGCCAGCAGCGGACAGACTAGCGGGGGAGCCAATGAGCAGTTCTTC
CASSGQTSGGANEQFF
>NA|TRBJ2-3|TRBV5-1|NA
TGCGCCAGCAGCTTGGGACAGACCAAGGGAGATACGCAGTATTTT
CASSLGQTKGDTQYF
>NA|TRBJ1-2|TRBV5-4|NA
TGTGCCAGCAGCTTGGCCGGGGTAGGGTATGGCTACACCTTC
CASSLAGVGYGYTF
>NA|TRBJ1-1|TRBV7-9|NA
TGTGCCAGCAGCTTAGTACAGCCCGAAGCTTTCTTT
CASSLVQPEAFF
>TRBD1|TRBJ1-6|TRBV4-1|NA
TGCGCCAGCAGCCCACCTGACAGGGGCTGGAATTCACCCCTCCACTTT
CASSPPDRGWNSPLHF
>TRBD2|TRBJ2-2|TRBV13|NA
TGTGCCAGCACCCGGGAGGAGAACACCGGGGAGCTGTTTTTT
CASTREENTGELFF
>NA|TRBJ1-2|TRBV6-5|few
TGTGCCAGCCTTTCCGGGTGGGGCTACACCTTC
CASLSGWGYTF
>TRBD1|TRBJ1-2|TRBV7-9|NA
TGTGCCAGCAGCACCGGACAGGGGGGATTTGGCTACACCTTC
CASSTGQGGFGYTF
>NA|TRBJ2-3|TRBV6-1|NA
TGTGCCAGCAGTACCCCGGGGGGCACAGATACGCAGTATTTT
CASSTPGGTDTQYF
>TRBD1|TRBJ1-5|TRBV29-1|few
TGCAGCGTCTGGACAGGGGGCGGTCAGCCCCAGCATTTT
CSVWTGGGQPQHF
>TRBD1|TRBJ2-5|TRBV6-6|few
TGTGCCAGCACGACAGGGGCCGAGAAGTACTTC
CASTTGAEKYF
>NA|TRBJ1-2|TRBV29-1|NA
TGCAGCGTTATTGGGACATGGGGTGGCTACACCTTC
CSVIGTWGGYTF
>TRBD1|TRBJ2-7|TRBV5-4|NA
TGTGCCAGCAGCTTGCGGACAGGGGACTACGAGCAGTACTTC
CASSLRTGDYEQYF
>TRBD1|TRBJ2-7|TRBV29-1|NA
TGCAGCGTTGAATTACCGGGACAGAACTCCTACGAGCAGTACTTC
CSVELPGQNSYEQYF
>NA|TRBJ2-5|TRBV29-1|NA
TGCAGCGTTGCGACAGATTCTACAGAGACCCAGTACTTC
CSVATDSTETQYF
>NA|TRBJ1-5|TRBV5-1|NA
TGCGCCAGCAGCTTGGGTGGAGGCAATCAGCCCCAGCATTTT
CASSLGGGNQPQHF
>NA|TRBJ1-1|TRBV12-5|few
TGTGCTAGTCTCTGGGCCCTGGCGATGAACACTGAAGCTTTCTTT
CASLWALAMNTEAFF
>NA|TRBJ1-5|TRBV9|few
TGTGCCAGCAGCGTAGGCCAGGCGGGGGTGAGCAATCAGCCCCAGCATTTT
CASSVGQAGVSNQPQHF
>NA|TRBJ1-4|TRBV7-6|NA
TGTGCCAGCAGCCACAGGACAACCCAAAACGGAAAACTGTTTTTT
CASSHRTTQNGKLFF
>NA|TRBJ1-5|TRBV18|NA
TGTGCCAGCTCACCAGAGGCAAATCAGCCCCAGCATTTT
CASSPEANQPQHF
>NA|TRBJ1-2|TRBV7-2|NA
TGTGCCAGCAGCCAGAGGCCCTTCTATGGCTACACCTTC
CASSQRPFYGYTF
>NA|TRBJ2-3|TRBV7-2|NA
TGTGCCAGCAGCCCCGACACCTTTGACACAGATACGCAGTATTTT
CASSPDTFDTDTQYF
>NA|TRBJ1-6|TRBV5-4|NA
TGTGCCAGCAGCTTTTTTGACAGGCATAATTCACCCCTCCACTTT
CASSFFDRHNSPLHF
>TRBD1|TRBJ2-7|TRBV4-1|NA
TGCGCCAGCAGCCAGCCGGGACAGAGCTACGAGCAGTACTTC
CASSQPGQSYEQYF
>NA|TRBJ1-1|TRBV5-6|NA
TGTGCCAGCAGCTTTTCGAGGACTGAAGCTTTCTTT
CASSFSRTEAFF
>NA|TRBJ2-1|TRBV10-1|NA
TGCGCCAGCTCAATTGGCGGGGGCGAGCAGTTCTTC
CASSIGGGEQFF
>TRBD1|TRBJ1-4|TRBV6-5|NA
TGTGCCAGCAGTTCGACCGGGACAGCTAATGAAAAACTGTTTTTT
CASSSTGTANEKLFF
>NA|TRBJ1-1|TRBV6-5|NA
TGTGCCAGCACTTTACAGCCGAACACTGAAGCTTTCTTT
CASTLQPNTEAFF
>TRBD2|TRBJ2-1|TRBV7-2|NA
TGTGCCAGCAGCGAGGAGACTAGCGGGGGCTACAATGAGCAGTTCTTC
CASSEETSGGYNEQFF
>NA|TRBJ1-2|TRBV25-1|NA
TGTGCCAGCAGTGAATCTACACAGGGCTATGGCTACACCTTC
CASSESTQGYGYTF
>NA|TRBJ1-1|TRBV7-2|few
TGTGCCAGCAGCTTAGAATACTCAAAACTTGAAGCTTTCTTT
CASSLEYSKLEAFF
>TRBD2|TRBJ2-1|TRBV4-1|NA
TGCGCCAGCAGCCTCCGGACTAGCGGGGGATACTACAATGAGCAGTTCTTC
CASSLRTSGGYYNEQFF
>TRBD2|TRBJ2-7|TRBV7-9|NA
TGTGCCAGCAGCTTAAGAACTAGCGGGAGGGAAAGCTACGAGCAGTACTTC
CASSLRTSGRESYEQYF
>NA|TRBJ2-7|TRBV7-2|once
TGTGCCAGCAGCCAAGCGTCCTACGAGCAGTACTTC
CASSQASYEQYF
>NA|TRBJ2-2|TRBV6-6|NA
TGTGCCACTGCGGCTGCCGGGGAGCTGTTTTTT
CATAAAGELFF
>TRBD2|TRBJ2-3|TRBV5-8|few
TGTGCCAGCAGCTCGGGGGGAGAGGCAGATACGCAGTATTTT
CASSSGGEADTQYF
>TRBD1|TRBJ1-2|TRBV29-1|NA
TGCAGCGCCGGGGGGACAGGTCCGCCCTTGGATGGCTACACCTTC
CSAGGTGPPLDGYTF
>TRBD2|TRBJ2-1|TRBV29-1|NA
TGCAGCGTTGACGGGACTAGCGGGAGGTCCTACAATGAGCAGTTCTTC
CSVDGTSGRSYNEQFF
>NA|TRBJ2-7|TRBV4-1|NA
TGCGCCAGCAGCCAAGATGGGCCTCTCTACGAGCAGTACTTC
CASSQDGPLYEQYF
>NA|TRBJ1-1|TRBV6-1|NA
TGTGCCAGCCCCCCGGTTCAGGGAAAAACTGAAGCTTTCTTT
CASPPVQGKTEAFF
>NA|TRBJ1-5|TRBV5-6|few
TGTGCCAGCAGCTCGTCAGGTTCCAATCAGCCCCAGCATTTT
CASSSSGSNQPQHF
>NA|TRBJ1-6|TRBV5-1|NA
TGCGCCAGCAGGGTGCCGGGAGACAATACACCCCTCCACTTT
CASRVPGDNTPLHF
>NA|TRBJ2-3|TRBV7-8|NA
TGTGCCAGCAGCCCCCCGACTCACATCACAGATACGCAGTATTTT
CASSPPTHITDTQYF
>NA|TRBJ2-1|TRBV5-1|NA
TGCGCCAGCAGCGGGACGACTAGTCTCTATGAGCAGTTCTTC
CASSGTTSLYEQFF
>TRBD1|TRBJ1-6|TRBV6-1|NA
TGTGCCAGCACCAGGACAGGGCCGGATTCACCCCTCCACTTT
CASTRTGPDSPLHF
>NA|TRBJ2-1|TRBV28|NA
TGTGCCAGCAGTTTAGGACTCGGGGACTGGCAGTTCTTC
CASSLGLGDWQFF
>NA|TRBJ1-5|TRBV7-8|NA
TGTGCCAGCAGCTTTCCCGGGAAGGAGGAGCCCCAGCATTTT
CASSFPGKEEPQHF
>TRBD1|TRBJ1-5|TRBV28|NA
TGTGCCAGCAGAAGACAGGGGTCCCAGCCCCAGCATTTT
CASRRQGSQPQHF
>NA|TRBJ2-3|TRBV5-1|few
TGCGCCAGCAGCTTGGGGCAGGGACTGAGCACAGATACGCAGTATTTT
CASSLGQGLSTDTQYF
>NA|TRBJ1-2|TRBV11-2|NA
TGTGCCAGCAGCTTAGCTCGACTTGGCTACACCTTC
CASSLARLGYTF
>NA|TRBJ2-7|TRBV4-1|NA
TGCGCCAGCAGCCGATCAGGGGCCCTACTCTCCTACGAGCAGTACTTC
CASSRSGALLSYEQYF
>TRBD1|TRBJ2-5|TRBV2|once
TGTGCCAGCAGAAGGTCACAGGGGGTAGAGACCCAGTACTTC
CASRRSQGVETQYF